This T cell receptor beta chain appears in the sequencing data of a study of cytomegalovirus exposure and HLA in healthy donors. Study background: Clustering assigned approximately 79% of the approximately 400 genotyped donors to the Caucasian-associated ancestry cluster. Study findings and constraints: Among TCR beta chains, those listed as cytomegalovirus-associated numbered fewer than 200. Relative to the roughly 640-donor mean, N-insertions were reportedly fewer in an Asian-associated ancestry cluster in a later analysis.

About this clone: Its antigen is unidentified.

The PCR made use of 60 Vbeta and 13 Jbeta primers. Per the study methods: In a later analysis, some 80 million unique TCR beta chains included roughly 11 million shared by two or more donors. Sequenced by immunoSEQ multiplex PCR; TCRdb stores in-frame clones only, minus some. D and trimming come from the DNA, and the V and J calls and clone size come from that table. The table records 250,000 or so clones, around 81% of them present only once. This CDR3 region has 18 residues. From germline, CDR1 is MGHRA and CDR2 YSYEKL. Deletions cut 1 base from V and 0 bases from J, with 16 bases between. This sequence originates from a woman aged 55-69 years in good health and CMV-seropositive. This chain uses TRBV4-1 with TRBJ2-1; no clear D gene. The sequencing input was PBMCs. CDR3 loop: CASSQVGSVGSSYNEQFF. The CDR3 DNA is TGCGCCAGCAGCCAAGTAGGATCGGTGGGCAGCTCCTACAATGAGCAGTTCTTC.